A selection of T cell receptor beta chains follows, all from one sample in a study of shared clonotypes between healthy human individuals. The method was immunoSEQ multiplex PCR; TCRdb's version includes in-frame clones alone and lacks a portion of them. This sample has around 980,000 clones; 78% occur once, and the top ten carry 0.55% to 0.7%. Material for sequencing was memory CD4+ T cells from PBMCs. The receptors derive from a man between 18 and 35 years old in good health. Some clones in this sample may be carry-over from other donors' samples. CDR3s include the opening cysteine and the closing phenylalanine or tryptophan. A D gene is named only where the DNA matches it firmly. Clone size appears in some rows only: once, few, many, or a class for an expanded clone.

size,D,V,J,CDR3,DNA
-,-,TRBV4-1,TRBJ1-1,CASSTTANTEAFF,TGCGCCAGCAGCACCACCGCGAACACTGAAGCTTTCTTT
-,-,TRBV11-2,TRBJ1-1,CASSLLGGGNKEAFF,TGTGCCAGCAGCCTCCTAGGTGGGGGGAACAAGGAAGCTTTCTTT
-,-,TRBV7-8,TRBJ1-2,CASSFGGFGYTF,TGTGCCAGCAGCTTCGGAGGGTTCGGCTACACCTTC
-,TRBD2,TRBV10-2,TRBJ2-7,CASSGEGQYF,TGCGCCAGCAGTGGGGAGGGGCAGTACTTC
-,-,TRBV18,TRBJ2-7,CASSPPRGRGDYEQYF,TGTGCCAGCTCACCACCTCGGGGAAGGGGGGACTACGAGCAGTACTTC
-,TRBD2,TRBV5-4,TRBJ2-7,CASSPVAGALVEQYF,TGTGCCAGCAGCCCCGTAGCGGGAGCTCTGGTCGAGCAGTACTTC
-,TRBD2,TRBV2,TRBJ2-1,CASSEGGRATSEQFF,TGTGCCAGCAGTGAAGGCGGGAGGGCCACAAGTGAGCAGTTCTTC
-,TRBD1,TRBV25-1,TRBJ2-7,CASSENRDSLSF,TGTGCCAGCAGTGAAAACCGGGACAGTCTAAGTTTC
-,-,TRBV6-6,TRBJ2-2,CASSVDTSRRELFF,TGTGCCAGCAGTGTTGACACCTCCCGCCGGGAGCTGTTTTTT
-,TRBD1,TRBV7-2,TRBJ1-5,CASSPDRGQPQHF,TGTGCCAGCAGCCCTGACAGGGGACAGCCCCAGCATTTT
-,TRBD2,TRBV5-1,TRBJ2-5,CASSRGLAGGVQETQYF,TGCGCCAGCAGCCGTGGACTAGCGGGAGGAGTGCAAGAGACCCAGTACTTC
-,TRBD2,TRBV5-4,TRBJ2-1,CASSFTSGSYNEQFF,TGTGCCAGCAGCTTTACTAGCGGGAGTTACAATGAGCAGTTCTTC
-,TRBD1,TRBV5-1,TRBJ2-5,CASSPGQGGQETQYF,TGCGCCAGCAGCCCGGGACAGGGGGGACAAGAGACCCAGTACTTC
-,-,TRBV18,TRBJ2-7,CASSLALFYEQYF,TGTGCCAGCTCCTTGGCTTTGTTCTACGAGCAGTACTTC
few,-,TRBV15,TRBJ2-5,CATSSGGRETQYF,TGTGCCACCAGCAGCGGGGGGCGGGAGACCCAGTACTTC
few,-,TRBV28,TRBJ2-3,CASRGQRGGREAQYF,TGTGCCAGCAGGGGACAGCGGGGAGGGCGGGAAGCGCAGTATTTT
-,-,TRBV4-1,TRBJ1-3,CASSQDRGEGRSQSGNTIYF,TGCGCCAGCAGCCAAGATCGGGGGGAGGGCCGATCGCAGTCTGGAAACACCATATATTTT
-,-,TRBV4-1,TRBJ2-2,CASSSPPGGTNTGELFF,TGCGCCAGCAGCTCCCCCCCTGGCGGAACGAACACCGGGGAGCTGTTTTTT
-,-,TRBV7-8,TRBJ2-7,CASSYDTNRALVYEQYF,TGTGCCAGCAGCTACGACACCAACAGGGCTCTGGTATACGAGCAGTACTTC
-,TRBD1,TRBV5-1,TRBJ2-7,CASSFLKGATYEQYF,TGCGCCAGCAGCTTTTTGAAGGGGGCCACCTACGAGCAGTACTTC
-,TRBD2,TRBV19,TRBJ2-7,CASSNGASGNYEQYF,TGTGCCAGTAGTAATGGGGCTAGCGGAAACTACGAGCAGTACTTC
-,TRBD1,TRBV7-9,TRBJ2-1,CASRWTGGDNEQFF,TGTGCCAGCAGATGGACAGGGGGTGACAATGAGCAGTTCTTC
-,TRBD1,TRBV5-1,TRBJ1-1,CASGPTGGTTEAFF,TGCGCCAGCGGGCCCACAGGGGGCACTACTGAAGCTTTCTTT
-,TRBD2,TRBV6-6,TRBJ2-2,CASTDGLAGGTGELFF,TGTGCCAGCACCGACGGACTAGCGGGAGGCACCGGGGAGCTGTTTTTT
-,-,TRBV19,TRBJ2-7,CASSRPTASLYEQYF,TGTGCCAGTAGTAGACCTACAGCCTCCCTCTACGAGCAGTACTTC
-,-,TRBV9,TRBJ2-7,CASSVSPAGSYEQYF,TGTGCCAGCAGCGTCTCCCCAGCGGGTTCCTACGAGCAGTACTTC
-,-,TRBV4-1,TRBJ2-6,CASSQEGSGANVLTF,TGCGCCAGCAGCCAAGAAGGGTCAGGGGCCAACGTCCTGACTTTC
-,TRBD1,TRBV9,TRBJ2-2,CASSGQGQGAGELFF,TGTGCCAGCAGTGGCCAGGGACAGGGGGCCGGGGAGCTGTTTTTT
-,TRBD2,TRBV29-1,TRBJ2-2,CSVGLAGEMTGELFF,TGCAGCGTGGGACTAGCGGGAGAAATGACCGGGGAGCTGTTTTTT
-,-,TRBV2,TRBJ1-3,CASSGWGLGNTIYF,TGTGCCAGCAGTGGGTGGGGACTTGGAAACACCATATATTTT
-,TRBD2,TRBV28,TRBJ2-3,CASSPNAGGTAPEYF,TGTGCCAGCAGTCCAAACGCCGGGGGGACCGCCCCGGAGTATTTT
-,-,TRBV11-3,TRBJ2-7,CASSLDQSYEQYF,TGTGCCAGCAGCTTAGATCAGTCCTACGAGCAGTACTTC
-,-,TRBV19,TRBJ1-5,CASSMLSRGRDQPQHF,TGTGCCAGTAGTATGCTTTCGAGGGGAAGGGATCAGCCCCAGCATTTT
-,-,TRBV18,TRBJ1-5,CASSPQANQPQHF,TGTGCCAGCTCACCACAGGCTAACCAGCCCCAGCATTTT
-,-,TRBV6-1,TRBJ1-1,CASSVLVNTEAFF,TGTGCCAGCAGTGTCCTGGTGAACACTGAAGCTTTCTTT
-,TRBD1,TRBV7-3,TRBJ2-7,CASSPYLPGQGSYEQYF,TGTGCCAGCAGCCCCTATCTGCCGGGACAGGGTTCCTACGAGCAGTACTTC
once,-,TRBV7-2,TRBJ2-1,CASSLSPGAGNEQFF,TGTGCCAGCAGCTTATCTCCAGGGGCCGGCAATGAGCAGTTCTTC
-,TRBD2,TRBV12-5,TRBJ2-3,CASGSTSGRAADTQYF,TGTGCTAGTGGTTCGACTAGCGGGAGGGCCGCAGATACGCAGTATTTT
-,TRBD2,TRBV29-1,TRBJ2-1,CSADRGGGLFEQFF,TGCAGCGCCGACCGCGGGGGGGGCCTGTTTGAGCAGTTCTTC
-,-,TRBV6-5,TRBJ2-5,CASTPRLAARETQYF,TGTGCCAGCACCCCCAGATTGGCAGCCCGAGAGACCCAGTACTTC
-,-,TRBV28,TRBJ2-7,CASCLVGPYEQYF,TGTGCCAGCTGTCTGGTAGGGCCCTACGAGCAGTACTTC
-,TRBD1,TRBV11-2,TRBJ1-3,CASSPRGGAPGNTIYF,TGTGCCAGCAGCCCCAGGGGGGGGGCGCCTGGAAACACCATATATTTT
-,-,TRBV30,TRBJ1-5,CAWSSNTRVGQPQHF,TGTGCCTGGAGCTCAAACACTCGGGTAGGACAGCCCCAGCATTTT
-,-,TRBV6-5,TRBJ1-1,CASSYRGGTEAFF,TGTGCCAGCAGTTACCGCGGGGGGACAGAAGCTTTCTTT
-,-,TRBV5-1,TRBJ1-5,CASSSLPGVNQPQHF,TGCGCCAGCAGCTCGTTACCAGGGGTCAATCAGCCCCAGCATTTT
-,-,TRBV19,TRBJ1-2,CASSLVGNYGYTF,TGTGCCAGTAGCCTCGTTGGTAACTATGGCTACACCTTC
-,-,TRBV18,TRBJ1-1,CASSPVVNTEAFF,TGTGCCAGCTCACCAGTCGTGAACACTGAAGCTTTCTTT
-,-,TRBV5-1,TRBJ1-3,CASSRSEGNSGNTIYF,TGCGCCAGCAGCCGAAGCGAAGGAAACTCTGGAAACACCATATATTTT
-,TRBD2,TRBV5-1,TRBJ2-3,CASSMAASGLDTQYF,TGCGCCAGCAGCATGGCGGCTAGCGGGTTAGATACGCAGTATTTT
-,-,TRBV30,TRBJ1-3,CAWRSRGLSGNTIYF,TGTGCCTGGAGGAGTAGGGGATTATCTGGAAACACCATATATTTT
once,-,TRBV19,TRBJ1-5,CASSMGGIRSNQPQHF,TGTGCCAGTAGTATGGGGGGTATTAGGAGCAATCAGCCCCAGCATTTT
-,TRBD1,TRBV19,TRBJ1-1,CASSITGGGTEAFF,TGTGCCAGTAGTATCACAGGGGGCGGCACTGAAGCTTTCTTT
-,-,TRBV2,TRBJ1-5,CASRAGTLSNQPQHF,TGTGCCAGCAGAGCCGGGACATTAAGCAATCAGCCCCAGCATTTT
once,-,TRBV7-9,TRBJ1-4,CASSQLKGNANEKLFF,TGTGCCAGCAGCCAGCTTAAGGGAAATGCTAATGAAAAACTGTTTTTT
-,TRBD1,TRBV2,TRBJ2-7,CASSAGTGRYEQYF,TGTGCCAGCAGCGCCGGGACAGGGAGGTACGAGCAGTACTTC
once,TRBD1,TRBV5-1,TRBJ1-1,CASSLVAGGNTEAFF,TGCGCCAGCAGCTTGGTAGCAGGGGGAAACACTGAAGCTTTCTTT
-,TRBD2,TRBV11-2,TRBJ2-1,CASSLASGKYNEQFF,TGTGCCAGCAGCTTAGCTAGCGGGAAATACAATGAGCAGTTCTTC